This T cell receptor (beta chain) was observed in a study of blood T cell repertoires in COVID-19. Study overall: T cells, B-cell-depleted T cells, or PBMCs supplied cDNA or gDNA.

TCRdb's table, derived via immunoSEQ multiplex PCR, lists solely in-frame clones and lacks some. The data contain over 150,000 clones, roughly 88% of them singletons. Looked up from germline, CDR1 is MNHEY and CDR2 is SVGAGI. The CDR3 runs 11 residues. The V gene lost 7 bases and the J gene lost 4 bases, with 6 bases spanning the gap. V usage is TRBV6-5 and J usage is TRBJ2-3, with D unresolved. The sample consisted of peripheral blood. The TCR originated in a woman in her 40s with COVID-19, enrolled during active disease. CDR3: CASTLSDTQYF. The CDR3 DNA reads as TGTGCCAGCACCCTTTCAGATACGCAGTATTTT.